A selection of T cell receptor beta chains follows, all from one sample in a study of blood T cell repertoires in COVID-19. Some clones are missing from TCRdb's copy, which holds only in-frame ones; the method was immunoSEQ multiplex PCR. The data hold 230,000 or so clones, with roughly 76% observed a single time. The sequencing sample was made of peripheral blood. Every receptor here comes from a human donor in a cohort sampled during active COVID-19. CDR3s include the opening cysteine and the closing phenylalanine or tryptophan.

TRBJ2-1 TRBV30 CAWSVGRYNEQFF
TRBJ2-1 TRBV5-6 CASSDRVLNEQFF
TRBJ2-7 TRBV25-1 CASSRGGLYGQYF
TRBJ2-5 TRBV7-3 CASSLGLGLGQETQYF
TRBJ1-5 TRBV19 CASSGQGSHPQHF
TRBJ1-2 TRBV28 CASSLGGTGGDYGYTF
TRBJ2-7 TRBV7-2 CASSPRTGGSYEQYF
TRBJ2-7 TRBV27 CASRPSGSVSYEQYF
TRBJ2-1 TRBV6-2/TRBV6-3 CASSAGVYEQFF
TRBJ2-7 TRBV14 CASSQGYGSYEQYF
TRBJ1-3 TRBV30 CAWSVRRTGGSSSGNTIYF
TRBJ1-2 TRBV7-2 CASSRGGQRINYGYTF
TRBJ2-7 TRBV4-3 CASRQTSGSAYEQYF
TRBJ2-5 TRBV5-6 CASSPLAGGRGETQYF
TRBJ1-1 TRBV27 CASRSRQGGTEAFF
TRBJ2-7 TRBV28 CASSSGTVPYEQYF
TRBJ1-2 TRBV27 CASSSGTGGGYGYTF
TRBJ2-5 TRBV19 CASSTPRVRGWETQYF
TRBJ2-1 TRBV10-3 CAISERAGEQFF
TRBJ2-1 TRBV10-3 CAISVELGEQFF
TRBJ2-3 TRBV4-2 CASSRDGSSGRAGADTQYF
TRBJ1-5 TRBV7-9 CASTLTAGPNQPQHF
TRBJ1-2 TRBV4-3 CASSQANRGRDYGYTF
TRBJ2-2 TRBV7-9 CASSLGRNTGELFF
TRBJ2-1 TRBV29-1 CSVYRDYYNEQFF
TRBJ1-2 TRBV5-5 CASSLISGEDGYTF
TRBJ2-7 TRBV6-2/TRBV6-3 CASSYSRRGSSYEQYF
TRBJ1-2 TRBV13 CASSLRGSETGEYGYTF
TRBJ2-7 TRBV27 CASRGGFDRPPYEQYF
TRBJ2-7 TRBV28 CASSFLPGTVKYEQYF
TRBJ1-2 TRBV9 CASSSGQGDGYTF
TRBJ2-3 TRBV4-3 CASSQAPGTRTDTQYF
TRBJ2-3 TRBV9 CASSVSPSGDSYTQYF